What follows describes a single TCR beta chain. Its target is not known. The entry originates in a study of cytotoxic CD8 clonotypes in ibrutinib-treated CLL. For the study at large: Responses comprised 25 or so partial and 2 complete; at median about 68 months, roughly 14 remained remitted and roughly 12 progressed. Treatment had run for a median roughly 13 months, range 6 to 36, when response samples were taken. Study-level results: Private clonotypes, not public ones, expanded at ibrutinib response. Elevated clonality accompanied ibrutinib response, with a return toward baseline values at progression.

The germline CDR1 and CDR2 sequences are MNHEY and SMNVEV (reference sequence). The CDR3 runs 15 residues. Trimming removed 5 bases at V and 1 base at J, with 9 bases between. Repertoires were generated with immunoSEQ multiplex PCR, while TCRdb's copy carries only in-frame clones and drops some. The sample shows about 310,000 clones, more than 65% of them seen only once. This sequence originates from a human donor with chronic lymphocytic leukemia. This sequence joins TRBV27 and TRBJ2-6; weak D call: TRBD1 (6 bases). Sample: PBMCs, taken before ibrutinib treatment. The CDR3 loop is CASSLGGSGANVLTF. CDR3 coding DNA: TGTGCCAGCAGTCTAGGGGGTTCTGGGGCCAACGTCCTGACTTTC.